The clone carrying this T cell receptor (beta chain) has a handful of counts. The sample originates from a study of response to subunit inactivated influenza vaccine. Germline loops: CDR1 LGHNA, CDR2 YNFKEQ. V lost 3 bases and J 2 bases, leaving 15 bases between the germline ends. The CDR3 covers 16 residues. TCRdb reanalysed the RT-PCR reads using MiXCR and keeps one entry per CDR3 protein. The sample shows more than 450,000 distinct CDR3 sequences, over 9.5% of them seen only once. This TCR was sampled from a man aged 50 to 60 who received an inactivated influenza vaccine. The sequencing here drew on PBMCs from blood, taken on the day of vaccination. This chain joins TRBV4-2 and TRBJ2-3, with D unclear. This chain's CDR3 is CASSQAGTDITDTQYF. In DNA form, the CDR3 reads TGTGCCAGCAGCCAGGCCGGTACGGATATCACAGATACGCAGTATTTT.